The 27 T cell receptor beta chains listed next were all sequenced from one sample in a study of early T cells in non-severe SARS-CoV-2 infection. One entry per CDR3 protein results from TCRdb running MiXCR on the 5' RACE reads. The sample lists approximately 38,000 distinct CDR3 sequences; approximately 4.8% were seen once. The source material was whole blood. Source of these receptors: an adult who was a healthcare worker with PCR-confirmed SARS-CoV-2 infection or an uninfected control (not recorded which).

This clonotype has ten or more counts. For the CDR3, the DNA is TGTGCCAGCAGACCGACAGGTCTTGGAAACACCATATATTTT. Its protein product is CASRPTGLGNTIYF. The V and J genes are TRBV12-3 or TRBV12-4 and TRBJ1-3, with a possible D match to TRBD1 (6 bases). V was cut by 6 bases and J by 3 bases, with 12 bases left in between. CDR3 length: 14 residues.

This clonotype showed up many times. The chain uses TRBV20-1 and TRBJ1-1; no definite D call. CDR3 length equals 12 residues. V was cut by 3 bases and J by 5 bases, with 10 bases left in between. The germline V gene encodes CDR1 DFQATT and CDR2 SNEGSKA (reference sequence). CDR3 residues: CSASRDGTEAFF. The CDR3 nucleotides are TGCAGTGCTAGTAGGGATGGGACTGAAGCTTTCTTT.

This clonotype was seen more than once but under ten times. The rearrangement links TRBV20-1 to TRBJ2-1; 9 bases fit TRBD2. CDR1 DFQATT and CDR2 SNEGSKA come from the germline V gene (reference sequence). After removal of 8 bases from V and 7 bases from J, the junction contained 3 bases not matched to a gene. The CDR3 length is 11 residues. The CDR3 region has the DNA TGCAGTAAAGCGGGAGGTAATGAGCAGTTCTTC. This gives the protein CSKAGGNEQFF.

This clonotype was detected only a few times. V gene TRBV7-9 combines with J gene TRBJ2-7; 10 bases are shared with TRBD2. V trimming: 3 bases; J trimming: 5 bases; junction bases outside the gene matches: 7. CDR3 length: 15 residues. The germline V gene has CDR1 SEHNR and CDR2 FQNEAQ (reference sequence). The CDR3 loop reads CASSFPASGSDEQYF. The CDR3 region has the DNA TGTGCCAGCAGCTTTCCCGCTAGCGGGAGCGACGAGCAGTACTTC.

This clonotype occurred many times. The rearrangement uses TRBV20-1 and TRBJ2-2; perhaps TRBD1 as D (5 bases). Germline loops: CDR1 DFQATT, CDR2 SNEGSKA (reference sequence). Trimming pared 0 bases from V and 2 bases from J, leaving 13 bases between. CDR3 size: 16 residues. In DNA, the CDR3 is TGCAGTGCTAGAGATCCCAGGCAGGGAAACACCGGGGAGCTGTTTTTT. Translation gives CSARDPRQGNTGELFF.

This clonotype was counted between two and nine times. Germline and junction disagree at one end, which may indicate a read error. V gene TRBV7-9 combines with J gene TRBJ2-2; a possible D gene is TRBD2 (6 bases). This CDR3 is 13 amino acids long. From germline, CDR1 is SEHNR and CDR2 FQNEAQ (reference sequence). CDR3 bases: TGTGCCAGCAGCGTAGCGGTACCCGGGGAGCTGTTTTTT. Residues: CASSVAVPGELFF.

This clonotype appeared a few times. V gene TRBV5-6 combines with J gene TRBJ1-3; D perhaps matches TRBD1 (5 bases). In germline, CDR1 is SGHDT, CDR2 YYEEEE. The CDR3 sequence is 16 residues long. The V end lost 4 bases, the J end lost 2 bases, and 16 bases lay between the germline ends. The CDR3 spells CASSRTISGTGNTIYF. CDR3 DNA sequence: TGTGCCAGCAGCCGAACCATTTCAGGGACTGGAAACACCATATATTTT.

This clonotype was observed a few times. V is TRBV20-1 and J is TRBJ2-1; D is unclear. V lost 2 bases, J lost 2 bases, and 7 bases lay in between. The CDR3 is made up of 13 amino acids. Germline V gene lookup returns CDR1 DFQATT and CDR2 SNEGSKA (reference sequence). The CDR3 DNA follows: TGCAGTGCTAGACCCCCGGCCTACAATGAGCAGTTCTTC. Its protein is CSARPPAYNEQFF.

In this sample, this clonotype turned up a few times. The gene calls are TRBV12-3 or TRBV12-4 and TRBJ1-3, with D unresolved. V was clipped by 3 bases and J by 8 bases, with 11 bases between them. The CDR3 covers 13 residues. CDR3 sequence reads: CASSLGRVDTIYF. The CDR3 nucleotides read TGTGCCAGCAGTTTGGGAAGGGTGGACACCATATATTTT.

This clonotype has more than one count but fewer than ten. The V gene is TRBV5-1, the J gene TRBJ2-4; 8 bases align to TRBD1. Germline V gene sequence: CDR1 SGHRS, CDR2 YFSETQ. V lost 4 bases and J lost 5; bases outside the gene matches: 11. The CDR3 runs 16 residues. The CDR3 DNA follows: TGCGCCAGCAGCCCAGGCGCCGGACAGGGAGAAAACATTCAGTACTTC. It specifies CASSPGAGQGENIQYF.

The chain couples TRBV7-2 to TRBJ1-6; D is undetermined. V gave up 3 bases and J gave up 12 bases, with 15 bases separating them. The CDR3 consists of 14 residues. The V gene's germline CDR1 is SGHTA and CDR2 FQGNSA. CDR3 amino acids: CASSLRAGPGPLHF. The CDR3 DNA sequence: TGTGCCAGCAGCTTGCGCGCAGGCCCCGGACCCCTCCACTTT.

This clonotype was seen at least ten times. The chain uses TRBV15 and TRBJ2-1; D call uncertain. Trimming shortened V by 5 bases and J by 9 bases, and 11 bases separated the two germline ends. Germline V gene lookup returns CDR1 LNHNV and CDR2 YYDKDF (reference sequence). This CDR3 spans 12 amino acids. The CDR3 spells CATSRGRSEQFF. The CDR3 region has the DNA TGTGCCACCAGCCGCGGAAGGAGTGAGCAGTTCTTC.

This clonotype was seen only a few times. V and J are TRBV6-2 or TRBV6-3 and TRBJ2-2; D is ambiguous. This CDR3 is built from 15 residues. CDR1 and CDR2 from the germline V gene are MNHEY and SVGEGT. The V gene lost 4 bases and the J gene lost 0 bases, with 9 bases spanning the gap. The CDR3 nucleotides are TGTGCCAGCAGTTTTGAGAATGCGAACACCGGGGAGCTGTTTTTT. Its protein product is CASSFENANTGELFF.

J is TRBJ2-3 and V is TRBV12-3 or TRBV12-4, with D maybe TRBD2 (5 bases). This CDR3 is built from 14 residues. V shed 3 bases and J shed 1 base, with 8 bases lying between them. The CDR3 nucleotides are TGTGCCAGCAGTTTCTCGCGGGGCACAGATACGCAGTATTTT. It encodes CASSFSRGTDTQYF.

This clonotype appeared many times. The chain employs TRBV27 and TRBJ1-2; D uncertain. The CDR3 has 14 amino acids. V lost 0 bases, J lost 0 bases, and 5 bases lay in between. CDR1 and CDR2 from the germline V gene are MNHEY and SMNVEV (reference sequence). The CDR3 loop reads CASSLSAANYGYTF. CDR3 in DNA: TGTGCCAGCAGTTTATCGGCAGCTAACTATGGCTACACCTTC.

This clonotype has only a few counts. This sequence joins TRBV2 and TRBJ2-5; D might be TRBD2 (5 bases). Germline V lookup: CDR1 SNHLY, CDR2 FYNNEI. This CDR3 has 14 residues. Between the trimmed V and J ends, which lost 4 bases and 1 base, there was a span of 10 bases. DNA for the CDR3: TGTGCCAGCAGTGGGTCTAGCCCCCAAGAGACCCAGTACTTC. Translation: CASSGSSPQETQYF.

This clonotype was seen only a few times. The V call is TRBV11-3, the J call TRBJ2-3, with D perhaps TRBD2 (5 bases). Between the trimmed V and J ends, which lost 5 bases and 3 bases, there was a span of 15 bases. Germline assignment: CDR1 SGHNT and CDR2 YENEEA. The CDR3 has 15 residues. The CDR3 loop reads CASSRGGERTDTQYF. CDR3 sequence (DNA): TGTGCCAGCAGCCGAGGAGGCGAAAGGACAGATACGCAGTATTTT.

Ten or more counts support this clonotype. This rearrangement joins TRBV20-1 to TRBJ1-1; D ambiguous. V lost 6 bases to trimming and J lost 6 bases, with 14 bases between them. CDR3 length: 12 residues. Germline CDR1 and CDR2: DFQATT and SNEGSKA (reference sequence). CDR3 sequence reads: CSADGAAPEAFF. For the CDR3, the DNA is TGCAGTGCCGACGGAGCAGCGCCTGAAGCTTTCTTT.

To note about this clonotype: An end of the junction does not agree with germline; a read error may underlie this. The rearrangement links TRBV7-6 to TRBJ2-3; possible D gene TRBD2, 6 bases. There are 16 residues in the CDR3. Looked up from germline, CDR1 is SGHVS and CDR2 is FNYEAQ. The DNA of the CDR3 is TGTGTCAGCAGCCGCGCGGTGGCGGGAAGCACAGATACGCAGTATTTT. Translating gives CVSSRAVAGSTDTQYF.

Notes on this clonotype: The conserved closing phenylalanine or tryptophan is absent in this CDR3, likely reflecting a read error. The rearrangement links TRBV10-3 to TRBJ2-7; TRBD1 matches at 9 bases. The CDR3 extends over 14 amino acids. Trimming removed 2 bases from V and 3 bases from J; junction bases left unmatched: 2. Germline CDR1 reads ENHRY; CDR2 reads SYGVKD. This CDR3 is CAISEQGQGYEQYL. The CDR3 region has the DNA TGTGCCATCAGTGAGCAGGGACAGGGCTACGAGCAGTACCTC.

This clonotype was counted ten times or more. Germline and junction disagree at one end, which may indicate a read error. This chain joins TRBV18 and TRBJ1-2, with 9 nucleotides matching TRBD1. The CDR3 sequence is 17 residues long. The germline CDR1 and CDR2 sequences are KGHSH and LQKENI. CDR3 DNA sequence: TGTGCCAGCTCTCCTAACCCTTCGACAGGGGGTAACGATGGCTACACCTTC. It is translated as CASSPNPSTGGNDGYTF.

This chain joins TRBV10-2 and TRBJ2-2; TRBD1 agrees at 7 bases. The ends lost 7 bases at V and 1 base at J; junction bases unmatched: 3. CDR1 WSHSY and CDR2 SAAADI come from the germline V gene. The CDR3 contains 14 residues. The CDR3 loop is CASKRTGNTGELFF. The CDR3 nucleotides read TGCGCCAGCAAGAGGACAGGGAACACCGGGGAGCTGTTTTTT.

This clonotype turned up a few times. J is TRBJ1-1 and V is TRBV18, with D possibly being TRBD1 (5 bases). The CDR3 loop spans 14 amino acids. The V end lost 9 bases, the J end lost 3 bases, and 17 bases lay between the germline ends. Germline loops: CDR1 KGHSH, CDR2 LQKENI. The CDR3 region is CASLLEGGDTEAFF. CDR3 DNA sequence: TGTGCCAGTCTCCTTGAAGGAGGGGACACTGAAGCTTTCTTT.

This clonotype was found many times. This chain uses TRBV6-6 with TRBJ1-5; 7 bases are a match to TRBD1. The CDR3 extends over 17 amino acids. Trimming removed 6 bases from V and 2 bases from J; junction bases left unmatched: 13. CDR1 and CDR2 (germline): MNHNY, SVGAGI (reference sequence). The CDR3 spells CASSPMTGTTRNQPQHF. The CDR3 DNA sequence: TGTGCCAGCAGCCCGATGACAGGGACAACCCGCAATCAGCCCCAGCATTTT.

This clonotype has only a few counts. In DNA, the CDR3 is TGCGCCAGCAGCTTGGGAGATACTAGCGGGAGCGGCGAGCAGTACTTC. Amino acids: CASSLGDTSGSGEQYF. The rearrangement uses TRBV5-1 and TRBJ2-7; 11 positions agree with TRBD2. The CDR3 length is 16 residues. Losses at the gene ends were 0 bases for V and 6 bases for J; bases not matched to a gene: 8. Per germline, CDR1 SGHRS and CDR2 YFSETQ.

J is TRBJ2-7 and V is TRBV5-5; unclear D gene. Per the germline V gene, CDR1 is SGHKS and CDR2 is YYEKEE (reference sequence). V shed 0 bases and J shed 0 bases, with 10 bases lying between them. The CDR3 covers 15 residues. CDR3 in DNA: TGTGCCAGCAGCTTGGGGGTCCCGAGCTCCTACGAGCAGTACTTC. This translates into CASSLGVPSSYEQYF.

This clonotype has a count of ten or more. V and J are TRBV7-6 and TRBJ2-2; D gene ambiguous. The V end was cut by 4 bases, the J end by 6 bases, with 6 bases between. Germline-derived CDR1 and CDR2 are SGHVS and FNYEAQ. The CDR3 spans 12 residues. CDR3 in amino acids: CASSSPPGELFF. CDR3 DNA sequence: TGTGCCAGCAGCTCGCCCCCCGGGGAGCTGTTTTTT.